This T cell receptor beta chain was captured by sequencing in a study of a mutant IDH1 vaccine in newly diagnosed glioma. Across the whole study: Vaccines were begun 4-6 weeks after radiotherapy alone, or with temozolomide cycles.

Time point noted: week 23, last vaccination. A 20-mer mutant IDH1 peptide at 300 ug was injected subcutaneously with topical imiquimod. In the case of this clone: Its antigen is currently unknown.

Produced via immunoSEQ multiplex PCR; TCRdb's table is partial and in-frame only. The sample yields about 65,000 clones, around 83% seen once. The CDR3 is 16 residues long. CDR1 is KGHSH and CDR2 is LQKENI in the germline V gene. Trimming removed 3 bases from V and 2 bases from J; junction bases left unmatched: 9. The receptor was derived from a man aged 25-40 years with glioma. The chain carries TRBV18 and TRBJ2-5; 7 bases are a match to TRBD2. The source was PBMCs, collected from a glioma patient whose treatment included an IDH1 peptide vaccine. CDR3 in amino acids: CASSPTGGTIQETQYF. CDR3 nucleotide sequence: TGTGCCAGCTCACCTACCGGGGGGACTATACAAGAGACCCAGTACTTC.